What follows are 2 T cell receptor beta chains derived from one specimen sequenced in a study of radiation and T cells in renal cell carcinoma. Specified time point: blood 4 weeks post-SBRT, at nephrectomy. Sample treatment: 15 Gy SBRT to primary tumor, nephrectomy 4 weeks later. Assay used: immunoSEQ multiplex PCR; TCRdb lists only in-frame clones, some missing. Counted here are approximately 170,000 clones, roughly nine tenths occurring once; the ten biggest clones make up approximately 10%. The specimen was blood, collected from a patient whose treatment included radiotherapy and nephrectomy. These receptors were obtained from a woman in her forties or fifties with renal cell carcinoma.

The DNA for the CDR3 is TGTGCCAGCAGCTCCCTATTCGGGGGAAACTATGGCTACACCTTC. Its protein is CASSSLFGGNYGYTF. The V call is TRBV13, the J call TRBJ1-2, with TRBD1 as a possible D gene (5 bases). Germline CDR1 is PRHDT and CDR2 is FYEKMQ (reference sequence). This CDR3 is built from 15 residues. Trimming removed 4 bases from V and 2 bases from J, with 14 bases in between.

The chain employs TRBV5-1 and TRBJ1-1; 11 bases match TRBD1. CDR3 length: 14 residues. V lost 4 bases to trimming and J lost 6 bases; unmatched junction nucleotides: 5. Germline V gene sequence: CDR1 SGHRS, CDR2 YFSETQ. CDR3 amino acids: CASSPGTGGPEAFF. The DNA of the CDR3 is TGCGCCAGCAGCCCGGGGACAGGGGGGCCTGAAGCTTTCTTT.